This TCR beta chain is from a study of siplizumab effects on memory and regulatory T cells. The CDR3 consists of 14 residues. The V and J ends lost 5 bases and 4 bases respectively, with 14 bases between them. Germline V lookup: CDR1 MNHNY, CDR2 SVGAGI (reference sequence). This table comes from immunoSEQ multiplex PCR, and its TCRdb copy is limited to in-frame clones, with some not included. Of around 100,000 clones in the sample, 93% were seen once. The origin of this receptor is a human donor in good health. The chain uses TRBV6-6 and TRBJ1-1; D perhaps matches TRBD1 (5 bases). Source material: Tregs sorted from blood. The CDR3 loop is CASSVQERATEAFF. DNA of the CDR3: TGTGCCAGCAGTGTACAGGAAAGAGCCACTGAAGCTTTCTTT.